These 14 T cell receptor beta chains were all obtained from the same sample, sequenced in a study of control samples from healthy donors and cancer patients. Libraries were prepared by immunoSEQ multiplex PCR; TCRdb keeps only in-frame clonotypes and omits some of them. The repertoire includes 120,000 or so clones, over 80% of them detected once, and approximately 0.58% sits in the top ten. The sequenced sample was PBMCs. Receptors were obtained from a man older than 75 with head and neck cancer.

This chain connects TRBV6-5 to TRBJ2-1; a possible D gene is TRBD2 (5 bases). Germline V CDR1 and CDR2: MNHEY, SVGAGI. Trimming took off 4 bases at V and 4 bases at J, with 11 bases between the two ends. There are 14 residues in the CDR3. CDR3: CASSFRGPYNEQFF. In DNA form, the CDR3 reads TGTGCCAGCAGTTTTCGAGGGCCGTACAATGAGCAGTTCTTC.

The V gene is TRBV5-8, the J gene TRBJ1-1; D not resolved. In germline, CDR1 is SGHTS, CDR2 YDEGEE. V lost 1 base and J 1 base, leaving 14 bases between the germline ends. The CDR3 loop spans 16 amino acids. The CDR3 DNA sequence: TGTGCCAGCAGCTTGTGGCAAAATATGGGGAACACTGAAGCTTTCTTT. As protein: CASSLWQNMGNTEAFF.

The chain carries TRBV21-1 and TRBJ2-5. TRBV21-1 is given as a pseudogene. The CDR3 contains 15 residues. The CDR3 coding sequence is TGTGCCAGCAGCAAAGCGCTTTCTGGGTCGGAGACCCAGTACTTC. Its protein is CASSKALSGSETQYF.

The gene calls are TRBV6-2 or TRBV6-3 and TRBJ1-5; 7 nucleotides agree with TRBD1. V lost 2 bases and J lost 5; bases outside the gene matches: 9. Looked up from germline, CDR1 is MNHEY and CDR2 is SVGEGT. The CDR3 is 16 residues long. The CDR3 reads CASSYRGREQDQPQHF. The CDR3 bases are TGTGCCAGCAGTTACAGGGGGCGTGAGCAGGATCAGCCCCAGCATTTT.

The chain links TRBV18 to TRBJ2-7; D gene uncertain. Germline V lookup: CDR1 KGHSH, CDR2 LQKENI. The CDR3 spans 13 residues. Trimming pared 3 bases from V and 6 bases from J, leaving 12 bases between. The chain's CDR3 is CASSPGVQSEQYF. The CDR3 coding sequence is TGTGCCAGCTCACCTGGTGTCCAAAGCGAGCAGTACTTC.

The chain has TRBV5-4 and TRBJ1-3; the D is unclear. From germline, CDR1 is SGHNT and CDR2 YYREEE (reference sequence). The CDR3 is made up of 14 amino acids. Trimming pared 0 bases from V and 0 bases from J, leaving 4 bases between. CDR3 protein: CASSLDLSGNTIYF. Written as DNA, the CDR3 is TGTGCCAGCAGCTTGGACCTCTCTGGAAACACCATATATTTT.

The V and J genes are TRBV6-5 and TRBJ2-1; 7 nucleotides align to TRBD2. This CDR3 comprises 16 residues. The germline CDR1 and CDR2 sequences are MNHEY and SVGAGI. V was clipped by 4 bases and J by 8 bases; unmatched bases: 14. DNA for the CDR3: TGTGCCAGCAGTTCCCTGGGAGCGGGGACTCCCCATGAGCAGTTCTTC. It is translated as CASSSLGAGTPHEQFF.

The chain has TRBV4-1 and TRBJ1-2; TRBD1 matches at 8 bases. The V gene end was trimmed by 4 bases and the J gene end by 4 bases; junction bases not matched to a gene: 8. The CDR3 loop spans 15 amino acids. Germline CDR1 reads MGHRA; CDR2 reads YSYEKL. The CDR3 loop is CASSPRQGASYGYTF. CDR3 nucleotide sequence: TGCGCCAGCAGCCCCCGCCAGGGGGCGAGCTATGGCTACACCTTC.

V is TRBV5-1 and J is TRBJ1-2, with D possibly matching TRBD1 (5 bases). This CDR3 is built from 13 residues. Per germline, CDR1 SGHRS and CDR2 YFSETQ. Trimming pared 8 bases from V and 4 bases from J, leaving 15 bases between. The CDR3 loop reads CASQVGTFYGYTF. CDR3 sequence (DNA): TGCGCCAGTCAAGTGGGGACCTTCTATGGCTACACCTTC.

This chain uses TRBV15 with TRBJ2-7, with 8 bases that match TRBD1. In germline, CDR1 is LNHNV, CDR2 YYDKDF (reference sequence). This CDR3 contains 15 residues. V lost 3 bases to trimming and J lost 3 bases; unmatched junction nucleotides: 7. For the CDR3, the DNA is TGTGCCACCAGCAGCGGGACAGGAGTAGGCTACGAGCAGTACTTC. It is translated as CATSSGTGVGYEQYF. The variable domain in full, with the rest retrieved from reference TRBV15 and TRBJ2-7, is DAMVIQNPRYQVTQFGKPVTLSCSQTLNHNVMYWYQQKSSQAPKLLFHYYDKDFNNEADTPDNFQSRRPNTSFCFLDIRSPGLGDTAMYLCATSSGTGVGYEQYFGPGTRLTVT.

The rearrangement links TRBV15 to TRBJ2-7; maybe TRBD1 (5 bases). The V end lost 0 bases, the J end lost 1 base, and 10 bases lay between the germline ends. This CDR3 has 15 residues. Germline V CDR1 and CDR2: LNHNV, YYDKDF (reference sequence). The CDR3 sequence: CATSRDGRASYEQYF. The CDR3, as DNA: TGTGCCACCAGCAGAGATGGCAGGGCTTCCTACGAGCAGTACTTC.

The J gene is TRBJ1-1, the V gene TRBV6-5; D possibly corresponds to TRBD1 (5 bases). The length of the CDR3 is 14 residues. Germline values: CDR1 MNHEY, CDR2 SVGAGI. The V end was cut by 6 bases, the J end by 5 bases, with 16 bases between. In DNA form, the CDR3 reads TGTGCCAGCAGGCTACAGGTTACTAGGACTGAAGCTTTCTTT. Translation: CASRLQVTRTEAFF.

The chain is built from TRBV2 and TRBJ2-4; 9 positions match TRBD2. This CDR3 is 14 amino acids long. V trimming: 2 bases; J trimming: 8 bases; junction bases outside the gene matches: 4. Germline V gives CDR1 SNHLY, CDR2 FYNNEI. CDR3 nucleotide sequence: TGTGCCAGCAGTGAAATGGCGGGGGGGGACATTCAGTACTTC. It specifies CASSEMAGGDIQYF.

The chain is built from TRBV18 and TRBJ1-4; unclear D gene. Germline V gene lookup returns CDR1 KGHSH and CDR2 LQKENI. The CDR3 is 17 residues long. Trimming removed 3 bases at V and 0 bases at J, with 14 bases between. The CDR3 loop reads CASSPWVGASTNEKLFF. CDR3 in DNA: TGTGCCAGCTCACCTTGGGTGGGAGCTTCAACTAATGAAAAACTGTTTTTT.